This T cell receptor (beta chain) stems from a study of spatial heterogeneity in lung cancer. Study background: Samples came from roughly 75 TRACERx patients with untreated early-stage lung cancer. Sequencing covered available follow-up PBMC samples collected a median of roughly 2 years after resection. Study-wide findings and caveats: In blood, ubiquitous expanded tumor TCRs appeared more at resection than follow-up.

As concerns this clonotype: Antigen specificity is unknown.

CDR3 length: 14 residues. Germline V gene lookup returns CDR1 DFQATT and CDR2 SNEGSKA (reference sequence). V shed 6 bases and J 6 bases; nucleotides not matched to a gene: 10. The time point was: blood at routine non-recurrence follow-up after resection. The study sequenced unsorted whole RNA from tumor, nontumor lung or frozen PBMC. A unique molecular identifier was attached to every TCR cDNA molecule. Via MiXCR, TCRdb re-called the 5' RACE reads, giving one row per CDR3 protein. The table lists 95,000 to 130,000 distinct CDR3 sequences, less than 15% of them singletons. The sample in question was PBMCs, obtained at follow-up. The sequence derives from a male donor with early-stage non-small cell lung cancer. This chain connects TRBV20-1 to TRBJ2-7, with 11 nucleotides matching TRBD1. The CDR3 nucleotides are TGCAGTGCGGCCTTAAGGACAGGGGGCGCCGAGCAGTACTTC. It encodes CSAALRTGGAEQYF.